A single sample gave rise to the 14 T cell receptor beta chains below, sequenced in a study of breast tumors, draining lymph nodes, adjacent tissues. TCRdb reprocessed the multiplex PCR reads with MiXCR, giving one entry per CDR3 protein. The table records some 47,000 distinct CDR3 sequences, roughly two fifths of them present only once. Sequencing was performed on breast tumor tissue. The receptors come from a female donor with breast cancer. Some clones in this sample may be carry-over from other donors' samples.

Ten or more counts support this clonotype. This chain joins TRBV29-1 and TRBJ1-1; D may be TRBD1 (6 bases). In germline, CDR1 is SQVTM, CDR2 ANQGSEA. This CDR3 spans 13 amino acids. V lost 4 bases and J 5 bases, leaving 14 bases between the germline ends. The CDR3 DNA follows: TGCAGCGTTGGGGAAGGGGGAGGTACTGAAGCTTTCTTT. Amino acid sequence: CSVGEGGGTEAFF.

The chain couples TRBV9 to TRBJ2-7; 10 bases fit TRBD1. CDR3 length: 13 residues. J lost 5 bases, V lost 3 bases, and 2 bases had no gene match. CDR1 SGDLS and CDR2 YYNGEE come from the germline V gene. The CDR3 spells CASSAGTGDEQYF. The CDR3 DNA sequence: TGTGCCAGCAGCGCCGGGACAGGGGACGAGCAGTACTTC.

The sample holds a few counts of this clonotype. The chain carries TRBV6-6 and TRBJ1-1, with D unclear. Germline CDR1 reads MNHNY; CDR2 reads SVGAGI (reference sequence). The V end was cut by 5 bases, the J end by 8 bases, with 18 bases between. This CDR3 has 14 amino acids. In DNA form, the CDR3 reads TGTGCCAGCAGTACCATCCCAACCTACAGAGAAGCTTTCTTT. This translates into CASSTIPTYREAFF.

This clonotype was counted ten times or more. J is TRBJ2-7 and V is TRBV7-9; possibly TRBD2 for D (6 bases). The V gene's germline CDR1 is SEHNR and CDR2 FQNEAQ (reference sequence). The germline V and J ends were trimmed by 1 base and 4 bases, with 17 bases remaining between them. This CDR3 is 16 amino acids long. The CDR3 spells CASSLDSGLTIYEQYF. CDR3 nucleotide sequence: TGTGCCAGCAGCTTAGATTCGGGACTGACGATATACGAGCAGTACTTC.

There are many counts of this clonotype. V and J are TRBV30 and TRBJ2-1; D not certain. V was trimmed by 2 bases and J by 9 bases, leaving 23 bases between them. Germline V gene lookup returns CDR1 GTSNPN and CDR2 SVGIG (reference sequence). The CDR3 contains 16 residues. The CDR3 loop is CAWSLPSHGVVGEQFF. CDR3 nucleotides: TGTGCCTGGAGTCTCCCCAGCCATGGGGTTGTGGGTGAGCAGTTCTTC.

J is TRBJ2-3 and V is TRBV20-1, with D maybe TRBD2 (6 bases). In germline, CDR1 is DFQATT, CDR2 SNEGSKA (reference sequence). This CDR3 is built from 14 residues. The V and J ends lost 3 bases and 0 bases respectively, with 10 bases between them. As DNA, the CDR3 is TGCAGTGCTAGTAGCGGTTATAGCACAGATACGCAGTATTTT. It translates to CSASSGYSTDTQYF.

This clonotype was recorded at least ten times. CDR3 loop: CASSIKGETQYF. CDR3 DNA sequence: TGTGCCAGTAGTATTAAGGGAGAGACCCAGTACTTC. This sequence joins TRBV19 and TRBJ2-5; D gene uncertain. Trimming took 3 bases from V and 4 from J, leaving 6 bases between them. This CDR3 contains 12 residues. The germline gives CDR1 LNHDA, CDR2 SQIVND (reference sequence).

This clonotype is judged medium-sized. The chain uses TRBV7-2 and TRBJ1-2; D unclear. The germline V gene encodes CDR1 SGHTA and CDR2 FQGNSA. Trimming took 3 bases from V and 8 from J, leaving 10 bases between them. The CDR3 runs to 12 residues. The CDR3 spells CASSFWGSGYTF. The CDR3 nucleotides are TGTGCCAGCAGCTTCTGGGGAAGCGGCTACACCTTC.

About this clonotype: The limits of the CDR3 on the DNA are not certain, so only TCRdb's listed CDR3 is given. The CDR3 spells CASSIYLCSALQGLGANVLTF. The chain uses TRBV7-3 and TRBJ2-6; no DNA check was done on the table's D call, TRBD1. The CDR3 is 21 residues long, ends included. Per germline, CDR1 SGHTA and CDR2 FQGTGA.

Many counts were recorded for this clonotype. The chain employs TRBV30 and TRBJ1-2; 8 nucleotides agree with TRBD1. V lost 3 bases, J lost 3 bases, and 6 bases stayed unmatched. Germline values: CDR1 GTSNPN, CDR2 SVGIG (reference sequence). The CDR3 extends over 14 amino acids. CDR3 bases: TGTGCCTGGAGGGGGACAGGCGGTCACTATGGCTACACCTTC. This encodes CAWRGTGGHYGYTF.

This clonotype was detected once. The chain employs TRBV12-3 or TRBV12-4 and TRBJ2-5; the match to TRBD2 covers 9 bases. The CDR3 spans 15 residues. V shed 3 bases, J shed 4 bases, and the junction held 6 bases outside the gene matches. CDR3 in DNA: TGTGCCAGCAGTTTGGAGACTAGCGGTACAGAGACCCAGTACTTC. Translation: CASSLETSGTETQYF.

The chain has TRBV10-3 and TRBJ2-5, with 10 positions matching TRBD1. After removal of 6 bases from V and 10 bases from J, the junction contained 14 bases not matched to a gene. CDR1 and CDR2 (germline): ENHRY, SYGVKD. The CDR3 spans 15 residues. The CDR3 DNA is TGTGCCATCAGGGGGACAGGGGACTCCAAAGAGGACCAGTACTTC. This sequence encodes CAIRGTGDSKEDQYF.

In this sample, this clonotype turned up many times. The chain carries TRBV5-1 and TRBJ2-1; D is unresolved. The V gene's germline CDR1 is SGHRS and CDR2 YFSETQ. Trimming stripped 2 bases from V and 8 bases from J, with 14 bases between. The CDR3 runs to 14 residues. In DNA, the CDR3 is TGCGCCAGCAGCTTAATCGGAACGGACGATGAGCAGTTCTTC. Its protein product is CASSLIGTDDEQFF.

V usage is TRBV20-1 and J usage is TRBJ2-7; 7 bases fit TRBD2. The germline gives CDR1 DFQATT, CDR2 SNEGSKA (reference sequence). The V and J ends lost 1 base and 2 bases, in that order; junction bases with no gene match: 11. The CDR3 consists of 16 residues. The CDR3 sequence is CSARAPGGGPPYEQYF. CDR3 DNA sequence: TGCAGTGCTAGAGCCCCGGGCGGGGGTCCCCCCTACGAGCAGTACTTC.